This T cell receptor (beta chain) was recovered during a study of blood T cell repertoires in COVID-19. Background on the study: The United States, Italy and Spain provided the acute and convalescent COVID-19 samples. In each case, the material was cDNA or gDNA derived from T cells, B-cell-depleted T cells, or PBMCs.

Germline lookup yields CDR1 MNHEY and CDR2 SVGAGI. The CDR3 is 16 residues long. Trimming removed 1 base from V and 2 bases from J; junction bases left unmatched: 2. This clone was seen just once. In the authors' methods: The authors estimated nucleated cell counts from reference gene primer amplification. The method was immunoSEQ multiplex PCR; TCRdb's version includes in-frame clones alone and lacks a portion of them. V, J and clone size are taken as reported in that table, and D and trimming were inferred from the DNA itself. The sample consists of about 170,000 clones, 83% of them appearing once. This chain connects TRBV6-5 to TRBJ2-1; TRBD1 agrees at 10 bases. Sequencing used peripheral blood. This sequence originates from a woman of 80 years or more with acute or convalescent COVID-19. CDR3 bases: TGTGCCAGCAGTTACTTGGGGACAGGGGCCTACAATGAGCAGTTCTTC. Protein product: CASSYLGTGAYNEQFF.